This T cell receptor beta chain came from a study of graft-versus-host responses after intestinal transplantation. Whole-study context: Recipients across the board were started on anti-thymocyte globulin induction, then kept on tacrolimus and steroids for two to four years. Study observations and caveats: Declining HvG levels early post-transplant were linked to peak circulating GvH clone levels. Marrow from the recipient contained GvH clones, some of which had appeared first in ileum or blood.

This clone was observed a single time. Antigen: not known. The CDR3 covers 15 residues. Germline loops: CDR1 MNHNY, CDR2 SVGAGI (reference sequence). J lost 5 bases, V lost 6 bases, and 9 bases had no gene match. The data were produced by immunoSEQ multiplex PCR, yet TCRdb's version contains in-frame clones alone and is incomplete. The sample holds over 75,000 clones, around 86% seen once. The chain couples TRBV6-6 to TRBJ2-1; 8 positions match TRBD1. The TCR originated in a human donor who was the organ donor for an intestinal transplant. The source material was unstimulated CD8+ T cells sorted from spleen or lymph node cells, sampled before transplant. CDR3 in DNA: TGTGCCAGCAGGAACCCAGGGGGCTACCACAATGAGCAGTTCTTC. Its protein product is CASRNPGGYHNEQFF.